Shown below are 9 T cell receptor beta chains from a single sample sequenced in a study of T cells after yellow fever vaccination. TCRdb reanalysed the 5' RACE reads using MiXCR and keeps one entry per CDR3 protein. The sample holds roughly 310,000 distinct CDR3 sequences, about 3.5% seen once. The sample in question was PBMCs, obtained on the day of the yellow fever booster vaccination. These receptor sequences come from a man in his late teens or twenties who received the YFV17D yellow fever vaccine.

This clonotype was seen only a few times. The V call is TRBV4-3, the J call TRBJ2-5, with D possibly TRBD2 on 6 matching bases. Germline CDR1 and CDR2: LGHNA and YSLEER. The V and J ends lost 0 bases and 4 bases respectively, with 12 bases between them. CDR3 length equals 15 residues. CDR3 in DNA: TGCGCCAGCAGCCAAGATTTGTGGAGGGGAGAGACCCAGTACTTC. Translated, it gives CASSQDLWRGETQYF.

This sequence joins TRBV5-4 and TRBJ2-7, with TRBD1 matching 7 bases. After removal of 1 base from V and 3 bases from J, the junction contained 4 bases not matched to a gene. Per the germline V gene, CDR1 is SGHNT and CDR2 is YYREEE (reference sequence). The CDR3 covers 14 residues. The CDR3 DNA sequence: TGTGCCAGCAGCTTGATGGGGGACAGCTACGAGCAGTACGTC. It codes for CASSLMGDSYEQYV.

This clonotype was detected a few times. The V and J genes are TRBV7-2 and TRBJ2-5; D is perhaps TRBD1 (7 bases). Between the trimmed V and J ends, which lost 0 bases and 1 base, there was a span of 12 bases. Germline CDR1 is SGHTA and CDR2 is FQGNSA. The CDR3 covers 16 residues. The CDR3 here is CASSLAQGGGQETQYF. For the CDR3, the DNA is TGTGCCAGCAGCTTAGCGCAGGGGGGTGGCCAAGAGACCCAGTACTTC.

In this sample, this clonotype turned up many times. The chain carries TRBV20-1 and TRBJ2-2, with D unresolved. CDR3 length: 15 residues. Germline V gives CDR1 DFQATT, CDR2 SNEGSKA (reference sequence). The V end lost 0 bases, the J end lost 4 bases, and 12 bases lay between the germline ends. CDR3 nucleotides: TGCAGTGCTAGAGATAGTCGGATTGGCACCGGGGAGCTGTTTTTT. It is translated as CSARDSRIGTGELFF.

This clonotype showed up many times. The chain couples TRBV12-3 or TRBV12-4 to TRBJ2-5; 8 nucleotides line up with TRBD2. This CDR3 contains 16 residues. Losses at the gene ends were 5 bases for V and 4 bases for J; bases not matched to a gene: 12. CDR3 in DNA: TGTGCCAGCAGTCACCGGGGGGGTTTACGTGGAGAGACCCAGTACTTC. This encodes CASSHRGGLRGETQYF.

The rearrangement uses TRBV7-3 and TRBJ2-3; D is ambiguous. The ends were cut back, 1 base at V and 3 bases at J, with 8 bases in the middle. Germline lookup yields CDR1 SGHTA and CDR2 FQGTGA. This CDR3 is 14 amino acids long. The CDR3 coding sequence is TGTGCCAGCAGCTTAATCCGGGCGACAGATACGCAGTATTTT. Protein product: CASSLIRATDTQYF.

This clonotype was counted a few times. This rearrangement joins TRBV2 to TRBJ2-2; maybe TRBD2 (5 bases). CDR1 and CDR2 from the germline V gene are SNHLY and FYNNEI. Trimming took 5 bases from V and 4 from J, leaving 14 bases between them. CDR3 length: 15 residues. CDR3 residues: CASSLPRGRTGELFF. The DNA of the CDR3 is TGTGCCAGCAGTCTCCCCCGGGGTCGCACCGGGGAGCTGTTTTTT.

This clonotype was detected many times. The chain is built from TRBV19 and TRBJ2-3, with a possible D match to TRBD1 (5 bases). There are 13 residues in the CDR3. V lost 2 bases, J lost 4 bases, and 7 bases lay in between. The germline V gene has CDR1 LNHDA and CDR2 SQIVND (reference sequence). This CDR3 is CASSIQGADTQYF. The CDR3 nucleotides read TGTGCCAGTAGTATACAGGGCGCAGATACGCAGTATTTT.

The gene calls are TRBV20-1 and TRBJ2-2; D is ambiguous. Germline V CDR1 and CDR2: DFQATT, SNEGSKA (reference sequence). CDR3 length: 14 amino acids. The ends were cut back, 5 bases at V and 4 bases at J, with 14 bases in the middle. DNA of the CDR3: TGCAGTGCTGGTAACCGCGGTGCCACCGGGGAGCTGTTTTTT. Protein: CSAGNRGATGELFF.